This passage covers 24 T cell receptor beta chains from one sample sequenced in a study of regulatory T cells in long-lasting Graves disease. Arm-PCR of CDR3 regions with iRepertoire HTBI primers generated TCR beta libraries. TCRdb re-derived calls from the multiplex PCR reads in MiXCR, one entry per CDR3 protein. The profile shows under 500,000 distinct CDR3 sequences, 15% to 20% of them singletons. Described time point: newly diagnosed GD, antithyroid drugs for less than 3 months. Isolated PBMC RNA provided the starting material for the TCR library. These sequences were also reported in another study, on T cells in Graves' hyperthyroidism and ophthalmopathy.

Sample: peripheral blood mononuclear cells (PBMCs), taken at new diagnosis, from a patient treated with antithyroid drugs. These receptors were taken from a woman in her twenties or thirties with Graves disease.

This clonotype has just a few counts. The chain joins TRBV6-2 or TRBV6-3 to TRBJ2-1; tentatively, D is TRBD2 (6 bases). The CDR3 spans 14 residues. The V end was cut by 4 bases, the J end by 6 bases, with 13 bases between. Germline V gene sequence: CDR1 MNHEY, CDR2 SVGEGT. The CDR3 is CASSWGRRSNEQFF. For the CDR3, the DNA is TGTGCCAGCAGTTGGGGGAGGAGATCCAATGAGCAGTTCTTC.

This clonotype was observed many times. V is TRBV28 and J is TRBJ2-7, with 11 bases identical to TRBD2. The CDR3 extends over 14 amino acids. In germline, CDR1 is MDHEN, CDR2 SYDVKM. CDR3 sequence (DNA): TGTGCTCACTATGCTAGCGGGAGGCCCGACGAGCAGTACTTC. Translating gives CAHYASGRPDEQYF.

This clonotype was detected ten times or more. The V call is TRBV7-9, the J call TRBJ2-1, with D maybe TRBD2 (7 bases). Germline V CDR1 and CDR2: SEHNR, FQNEAQ (reference sequence). Between the trimmed V and J ends, which lost 6 bases and 7 bases, there was a span of 25 bases. The CDR3 has 17 residues. The CDR3 here is CASSPSGGGSPYNEQFF. DNA for the CDR3: TGTGCCAGCAGTCCTTCTGGGGGCGGGAGCCCTTATAATGAGCAGTTCTTC.

This clonotype was observed at least ten times. The V gene is TRBV11-2, the J gene TRBJ2-7; 9 nucleotides agree with TRBD1. V was pared by 5 bases and J by 4 bases, with 12 bases of the junction left unmatched. The length of the CDR3 is 16 residues. In germline, CDR1 is SGHAT, CDR2 FQNNGV. The CDR3: CASSPLPGTGRYEQYF. The DNA for the CDR3 is TGTGCCAGCAGCCCATTACCCGGGACAGGGCGATACGAGCAGTACTTC.

This clonotype has just a few counts. The gene calls are TRBV27 and TRBJ1-1; D uncertain. V was cut by 5 bases and J by 4 bases, with 8 bases left in between. CDR3 length: 12 residues. Germline values: CDR1 MNHEY, CDR2 SMNVEV (reference sequence). CDR3 region: CASSMAGTEAFF. The CDR3 bases are TGTGCCAGCAGTATGGCCGGCACTGAAGCTTTCTTT.

CDR3 sequence: CASSSGYDYGYTF. The CDR3 DNA is TGTGCCAGCAGTTCAGGGTATGACTATGGCTACACCTTC. The J gene is TRBJ1-2, the V gene TRBV12-3 or TRBV12-4; tentative D call: TRBD1 (5 bases). Trimming stripped 4 bases from V and 3 bases from J, with 9 bases between. This CDR3 region has 13 residues.

V is TRBV7-9 and J is TRBJ1-1; D remains ambiguous. V lost 5 bases, J lost 1 base, and 11 bases lay in between. CDR3 length equals 14 residues. Germline V gene data show CDR1 as SEHNR and CDR2 as FQNEAQ (reference sequence). Written as DNA, the CDR3 is TGTGCCAGCAGCGCGGTGGAGGCGAACACTGAAGCTTTCTTT. The encoded protein is CASSAVEANTEAFF.

This clonotype was seen ten or more times. The chain uses TRBV2 and TRBJ1-1; maybe TRBD1 (5 bases). V was trimmed by 7 bases and J by 1 base, leaving 10 bases between them. CDR3 length: 13 residues. The germline V gene encodes CDR1 SNHLY and CDR2 FYNNEI. CDR3 sequence reads: CASTGAANTEAFF. CDR3 coding DNA: TGTGCCAGCACCGGGGCAGCGAACACTGAAGCTTTCTTT.

This clonotype was seen ten or more times. CDR3 region: CASSPRTGNGREKLFF. CDR3 DNA sequence: TGTGCCAGCTCACCACGGACAGGGAACGGGCGTGAAAAACTGTTTTTT. The gene calls are TRBV18 and TRBJ1-4, with 8 bases identical to TRBD1. J was trimmed by 7 bases and V by 1 base; bases with no gene match: 8. Germline V lookup: CDR1 KGHSH, CDR2 LQKENI. The CDR3 totals 16 residues.

Notes on this clonotype: This may arise from a read error, as a much more abundant clone is one base away. The chain carries TRBV7-9 and TRBJ1-2; 9 nucleotides line up with TRBD1. Looked up from germline, CDR1 is SEHNR and CDR2 is FQNEAQ (reference sequence). The CDR3 has 15 amino acids. CDR3 protein: CVSSLGQGNNYGYTF. The CDR3 DNA sequence: TGTGTCAGCAGCTTGGGACAGGGAAATAACTATGGCTACACCTTC.

This clonotype was counted a few times. The V call is TRBV29-1, the J call TRBJ1-5; 8 bases match TRBD1. V gave up 6 bases and J gave up 4 bases; unmatched junction bases: 11. This CDR3 contains 15 residues. CDR1 and CDR2 from the germline V gene are SQVTM and ANQGSEA. The CDR3 reads CSVAYGTGQNQPQHF. Here the CDR3 DNA reads TGCAGCGTCGCCTACGGGACAGGACAGAATCAGCCCCAGCATTTT. Full variable domain (remainder filled in from reference TRBV29-1 and TRBJ1-5): SAVISQKPSRDICQRGTSLTIQCQVDSQVTMMFWYRQQPGQSLTLIATANQGSEATYESGFVIDKFPISRPNLTFSTLTVSNMSPEDSSIYLCSVAYGTGQNQPQHFGDGTRLSIL.

This rearrangement joins TRBV7-8 to TRBJ1-2; TRBD1 matches at 7 bases. The V gene end was trimmed by 3 bases and the J gene end by 2 bases; junction bases not matched to a gene: 3. The CDR3 is 14 amino acids. From germline, CDR1 is SGHVS and CDR2 FQNEAQ. The CDR3 region is CASSFGTANYGYTF. CDR3 DNA sequence: TGTGCCAGCAGCTTCGGGACAGCCAACTATGGCTACACCTTC.

This clonotype was seen a few times. V and J are TRBV3-1 and TRBJ2-2, with D possibly matching TRBD2 (6 bases). CDR1 is LGHDT, CDR2 YNNKEL, per germline (reference sequence). V lost 0 bases and J 3 bases, leaving 11 bases between the germline ends. The CDR3 has 16 residues. CDR3 protein: CASSQEFGLHTGELFF. CDR3 bases: TGTGCCAGCAGCCAAGAATTTGGACTACACACCGGGGAGCTGTTTTTT.

In its sample, this clonotype was seen many times. This rearrangement joins TRBV4-2 to TRBJ2-7; 8 bases are a match to TRBD2. Trimming cost V 1 base and J 5 bases; bases outside gene matches: 4. The germline V gene encodes CDR1 LGHNA and CDR2 YNFKEQ. This CDR3 has 14 residues. The DNA of the CDR3 is TGTGCCAGCAGCCAAGGCAGGCGGGAGGACGAGCAGTACTTC. Amino acid sequence: CASSQGRREDEQYF.

This clonotype was seen repeatedly, ten times or more. J is TRBJ1-2 and V is TRBV28, with TRBD1 matching over 8 bases. V shed 3 bases, J shed 5 bases, and the junction held 5 bases outside the gene matches. Germline V gene lookup returns CDR1 MDHEN and CDR2 SYDVKM. This CDR3 contains 14 residues. CDR3 amino acids: CASSLADRGYGYTF. The DNA for the CDR3 is TGTGCCAGCAGTTTGGCCGACAGGGGATATGGCTACACCTTC.

With regard to this clonotype: Just one base apart from a much larger clone, this may be a read error. The chain is built from TRBV12-3 or TRBV12-4 and TRBJ1-1; the match to TRBD1 covers 10 bases. Germline trimming cut 7 bases from V and 3 bases from J; bases unmatched to any gene: 5. The CDR3 runs to 14 residues. CDR3 DNA sequence: TGTGCCAGCATTAGGACAGGGGGGGACACTGAAGCTTTCTTT. Amino acids: CASIRTGGDTEAFF.

This clonotype was recorded at least ten times. J is TRBJ2-1 and V is TRBV12-3 or TRBV12-4; 8 positions match TRBD2. The J segment lost 0 bases and the V segment lost 6 bases, leaving 7 bases of the junction unmatched. The CDR3 sequence is 16 residues long. DNA for the CDR3: TGTGCCAGCAGACATAGCGGGAAGAGCTCCTACAATGAGCAGTTCTTC. Its translation: CASRHSGKSSYNEQFF.

There are many counts of this clonotype. The chain's CDR3 is CASRGDSHNEQFF. CDR3 nucleotides: TGTGCCAGCAGGGGGGACAGCCACAATGAGCAGTTCTTC. V gene TRBV28 combines with J gene TRBJ2-1; TRBD1 agrees at 7 bases. The trim removed 6 bases at V and 5 bases at J, leaving 4 bases unmatched. The CDR3 has 13 residues. Germline-derived CDR1 and CDR2 are MDHEN and SYDVKM.

This clonotype was observed many times. V usage is TRBV28 and J usage is TRBJ2-1, with 7 bases identical to TRBD1. The CDR3 is 21 amino acids. With 5 bases clipped from V and 0 bases from J, the junction kept 22 bases outside the gene matches. Germline V gene sequence: CDR1 MDHEN, CDR2 SYDVKM. CDR3 sequence (DNA): TGTGCCAGCAGTACCCTCAAGGACAGGTGGCTAGCCGAAAGCTCCTACAATGAGCAGTTCTTC. This encodes CASSTLKDRWLAESSYNEQFF.

The table lists this clonotype with a few counts. The chain carries TRBV29-1 and TRBJ2-7; the match to TRBD2 covers 12 bases. Losses at the gene ends were 2 bases for V and 6 bases for J; bases not matched to a gene: 5. In germline, CDR1 is SQVTM, CDR2 ANQGSEA. This CDR3 contains 14 residues. In DNA, the CDR3 is TGCAGCGTTGAACTAGCGGGAGGGATGTCCGAGCAGTACTTC. Amino acid sequence: CSVELAGGMSEQYF.

This clonotype was found a few times. V and J are TRBV20-1 and TRBJ1-4; no clear D. The germline V and J ends were trimmed by 3 bases and 8 bases, with 10 bases remaining between them. Germline assignment: CDR1 DFQATT and CDR2 SNEGSKA (reference sequence). The length of the CDR3 is 12 residues. The DNA of the CDR3 is TGCAGTGCTAGGGCCGGGCGCGAAAAACTGTTTTTT. This codes for CSARAGREKLFF.

This clonotype was detected many times. The chain employs TRBV11-2 and TRBJ2-1; TRBD2 matches 10 bases. CDR1 and CDR2 from the germline V gene are SGHAT and FQNNGV. V was pared by 5 bases and J by 4 bases, with 5 bases of the junction left unmatched. The CDR3 totals 15 residues. CDR3 sequence reads: CASSPSSGSYNEQFF. In DNA, the CDR3 is TGTGCCAGCAGCCCATCTAGCGGGAGTTACAATGAGCAGTTCTTC.

There are many counts of this clonotype. The rearrangement joins TRBV18 to TRBJ2-2; TRBD2 is a possible D gene (5 bases). The CDR3 contains 16 residues. Germline CDR1 is KGHSH and CDR2 is LQKENI. Trimming shortened V by 4 bases and J by 3 bases, and 15 bases separated the two germline ends. The CDR3 DNA is TGTGCCAGCTCACTCGTTGAGGGTCCGCACACCGGGGAGCTGTTTTTT. Its protein is CASSLVEGPHTGELFF.

This clonotype was seen repeatedly, ten times or more. The chain links TRBV11-2 to TRBJ1-2; D is possibly TRBD1 (5 bases). The germline V and J ends were trimmed by 1 base and 5 bases, with 8 bases remaining between them. The CDR3 has 13 residues. Germline V gene lookup returns CDR1 SGHAT and CDR2 FQNNGV. As DNA, the CDR3 is TGTGCCAGCAGCTTAGGGGGGGAGTATGGCTACACCTTC. This sequence encodes CASSLGGEYGYTF. The whole variable domain, remainder taken from reference TRBV11-2 and TRBJ1-2, is EAGVAQSPRYKIIEKRQSVAFWCNPISGHATLYWYQQILGQGPKLLIQFQNNGVVDDSQLPKDRFSAERLKGVDSTLKIQPAKLEDSAVYLCASSLGGEYGYTFGSGTRLTVV.